A single sample is the source of the 29 T cell receptor beta chains below, sequenced in a study of T cells in women clearing cervical HPV infection. The table came from immunoSEQ multiplex PCR; TCRdb's copy has only in-frame clones and leaves some out. Here the sample table reports about 23,000 clones. The sample taken for sequencing was blood buffy coat. Every receptor here comes from a woman between 18 and 69 years old with a cervical HPV16 infection that either progressed to CIN3+ or cleared (not recorded which).

About this clone itself: The CDR3 extends 3 residues past the end of the read, so its final part is completed from the germline J gene. The chain combines TRBV29-1 with TRBJ1-1; 8 nucleotides match TRBD1. This CDR3 has 14 amino acids. Germline assignment: CDR1 SQVTM and CDR2 ANQGSEA. V lost 3 bases, J lost 4 bases, and 7 bases stayed unmatched. The sequenced part of the CDR3 DNA is TGCAGCGTTGAGGGGCCCACAGGGGGCACTGAA. Translating gives CSVEGPTGGTE. The whole CDR3 protein is CSVEGPTGGTEAFF. Complete variable domain (other parts from reference TRBV29-1 and TRBJ1-1): SAVISQKPSRDICQRGTSLTIQCQVDSQVTMMFWYRQQPGQSLTLIATANQGSEATYESGFVIDKFPISRPNLTFSTLTVSNMSPEDSSIYLCSVEGPTGGTEAFFGQGTRLTVV.

Regarding this clone: The read ends 3 residues shy of where the CDR3 ends; the end is completed using the germline J gene. The V gene is TRBV5-4, the J gene TRBJ1-2, with D possibly being TRBD1 (5 bases). This CDR3 has 16 residues. Germline CDR1 reads SGHNT; CDR2 reads YYREEE (reference sequence). Partial CDR3 DNA: TGTGCCAGCAGCTTTCGTCTCGGGGGAGCCAAAAACATC. It specifies CASSFRLGGAKNI. The CDR3 reads in full as CASSFRLGGAKNIYTF.

A word on this clone: The read ends 3 residues early relative to the CDR3; the germline J gene fills the gap. The J gene is TRBJ2-2, the V gene TRBV5-1, with D tentatively TRBD1 (6 bases). V lost 4 bases, J lost 4 bases, and 11 bases lay in between. The CDR3 totals 14 residues. Germline V gene data show CDR1 as SGHRS and CDR2 as YFSETQ. This CDR3 reads CASSGGTFTGELFF. The sequenced CDR3 bases are TGCGCCAGCAGCGGGGGCACCTTCACCGGGGAG.

Points on this clone: The CDR3 extends 3 residues past the end of the read, so its final part is completed from the germline J gene. The V gene is TRBV5-1, the J gene TRBJ2-3; D gene unclear. V lost 1 base and J lost 0, with 6 bases in between. There are 14 residues in the CDR3. The germline V gene has CDR1 SGHRS and CDR2 YFSETQ. CDR3 loop: CASSLTVSTDTQYF. The covered CDR3 bases are TGCGCCAGCAGCTTGACAGTAAGCACAGATACG.

Worth noting for this clone: The read falls 3 residues short of the CDR3 end, and the missing part is taken from the germline J gene. The chain combines TRBV10-3 with TRBJ2-1, with 14 bases that match TRBD2. Trimming took 5 bases from V and 5 from J; bases not matched to a gene: 2. The CDR3 runs to 15 residues. In germline, CDR1 is ENHRY, CDR2 SYGVKD. The CDR3 bases that were read are TGTGCCATCAGTTTGACTAGCGGGAGGGACAATGAG. Translating gives CAISLTSGRDNE. From start to end, the CDR3 is CAISLTSGRDNEQFF.

Comments on this clone: Read data end 3 residues before the CDR3 end; the end is taken from the germline J gene. The gene calls are TRBV5-1 and TRBJ2-7; D perhaps matches TRBD1 (6 bases). The CDR3 consists of 15 residues. Trimming cost V 3 bases and J 4 bases, with 17 bases left between them. Per germline, CDR1 SGHRS and CDR2 YFSETQ. This chain's CDR3 is CASSSGGGFGYEQYF. The part of the CDR3 DNA that was read is TGCGCCAGCAGCTCTGGTGGGGGCTTCGGGTACGAG.

Worth noting for this clone: With the read ending 3 residues before the CDR3 end, the germline J gene is used to fill in that end. V usage is TRBV29-1 and J usage is TRBJ2-2; TRBD1 matches 10 bases. J was trimmed by 4 bases and V by 7 bases; bases with no gene match: 6. CDR1 and CDR2 (germline): SQVTM, ANQGSEA. The CDR3 length is 14 residues. The CDR3 is CSARQGASTGELFF. The covered CDR3 bases are TGCAGCGCTAGACAGGGGGCTAGCACCGGGGAG.

With respect to this clone: The read terminates 3 residues ahead of where the CDR3 ends, so the germline J gene completes it. The V call is TRBV20-1, the J call TRBJ2-1; 7 positions agree with TRBD2. V lost 7 bases to trimming and J lost 4 bases; unmatched junction nucleotides: 7. Per germline, CDR1 DFQATT and CDR2 SNEGSKA (reference sequence). The CDR3 totals 13 residues. The CDR3 protein is CSVTSGAYNEQFF. The DNA read from the CDR3 is TGCAGTGTTACGAGCGGGGCGTACAATGAG.

On this clone itself: Read sequence stops 3 residues before the CDR3 end, and the germline J gene provides the missing end. The rearrangement links TRBV5-1 to TRBJ1-1; D unresolved. Germline values: CDR1 SGHRS, CDR2 YFSETQ. Trimming cost V 5 bases and J 1 base, with 9 bases left between them. The length of the CDR3 is 13 residues. The CDR3 loop is CASRARWNTEAFF. The CDR3 bases that were read are TGCGCCAGCAGAGCCCGGTGGAACACTGAA.

Points on this clone: Read coverage stops 3 residues before the CDR3 terminus; the germline J gene supplies the remainder. The chain is built from TRBV5-1 and TRBJ2-6; D gene unclear. Germline assignment: CDR1 SGHRS and CDR2 YFSETQ. This CDR3 comprises 17 residues. V lost 0 bases, J lost 0 bases, and 10 bases lay in between. The CDR3 spells CASSLAWQDSGANVLTF. Incomplete CDR3 DNA: TGCGCCAGCAGCTTGGCCTGGCAGGACTCTGGGGCCAACGTC.

Points on this clone: The observed sequence ends 3 residues before the CDR3 terminus, with the missing tail filled in from the germline J gene. The chain is built from TRBV5-1 and TRBJ2-5; 12 bases line up with TRBD2. Per germline, CDR1 SGHRS and CDR2 YFSETQ. This CDR3 comprises 15 residues. The ends lost 0 bases at V and 5 bases at J; junction bases unmatched: 2. The CDR3 region is CASSLGLAGVETQYF. The CDR3 DNA, read in part, is TGCGCCAGCAGCTTGGGACTAGCGGGAGTTGAGACC.

This CDR3 is CASSLPRGHEQYF. The CDR3 bases that were read are TGTGCCAGCAGCTTACCAAGGGGCCACGAG. The rearrangement links TRBV7-8 to TRBJ2-7; the D gene is possibly TRBD1 (5 bases). The read halts 3 residues ahead of the CDR3 end, with the missing end drawn from the germline J gene. The CDR3 runs to 13 residues. The V end lost 2 bases, the J end lost 5 bases, and 10 bases lay between the germline ends. Germline values: CDR1 SGHVS, CDR2 FQNEAQ. Together with reference TRBV7-8 and TRBJ2-7, the CDR3 gives the full variable domain: GAGVSQSPRYKVAKRGQDVALRCDPISGHVSLFWYQQALGQGPEFLTYFQNEAQLDKSGLPSDRFFAERPEGSVSTLKIQRTQQEDSAVYLCASSLPRGHEQYFGPGTRLTVT.

The part of the CDR3 DNA that was read is TGTGCCAGCAGCTTAAATAGCGGGGCCGAGTACGAG. Encoded protein: CASSLNSGAEYE. The CDR3 as a whole reads CASSLNSGAEYEQYF. This chain connects TRBV7-2 to TRBJ2-7; 8 nucleotides agree with TRBD2. The read is 3 residues too short to cover the CDR3 end, so that end is filled in from the germline J gene. Germline V CDR1 and CDR2: SGHTA, FQGNSA. The V and J ends lost 2 bases and 4 bases, in that order; junction bases with no gene match: 7. This CDR3 has 15 amino acids.

Details on this clone: The read finishes 3 residues shy of the CDR3 end, and the germline J gene is used to complete it. This chain uses TRBV5-1 with TRBJ1-4; 9 nucleotides match TRBD1. V lost 4 bases, J lost 5 bases, and 9 bases stayed unmatched. The CDR3 loop spans 16 amino acids. CDR1 SGHRS and CDR2 YFSETQ come from the germline V gene. The CDR3 loop is CASSRTQGAHNEKLFF. The CDR3 DNA, read in part, is TGCGCCAGCAGCCGGACACAGGGGGCCCACAATGAAAAA.

Comments on this clone: The read finishes 3 residues shy of the CDR3 end, and the germline J gene is used to complete it. The chain recombines TRBV13 with TRBJ2-6; tentative D call: TRBD1 (6 bases). Germline V gene sequence: CDR1 PRHDT, CDR2 FYEKMQ (reference sequence). The CDR3 runs 17 residues. V lost 6 bases and J 0 bases, leaving 15 bases between the germline ends. The CDR3 spells CASRTRGSLSGANVLTF. The CDR3 bases that were read are TGTGCCAGCAGAACCAGGGGATCGCTCTCTGGGGCCAACGTC.

On this clone: From the germline J gene comes the end of the CDR3, since the read stops 3 residues before it. The chain links TRBV29-1 to TRBJ2-7; tentatively, D is TRBD2 (5 bases). This CDR3 region has 13 residues. Deletions cut 1 base from V and 2 bases from J, with 9 bases between. Per germline, CDR1 SQVTM and CDR2 ANQGSEA. CDR3 amino acids: CSVEVSGAYEQYF. The part of the CDR3 DNA that was read is TGCAGCGTTGAAGTTTCCGGGGCCTACGAG.

A note on this clone: From the germline J gene comes the end of the CDR3, since the read stops 3 residues before it. The chain employs TRBV11-3 and TRBJ1-2; D remains ambiguous. The germline CDR1 and CDR2 sequences are SGHNT and YENEEA. This CDR3 is 13 amino acids long. Between the trimmed V and J ends, which lost 4 bases and 4 bases, there was a span of 10 bases. The CDR3 spells CASSSVAFYGYTF. CDR3 bases read: TGTGCCAGCAGCTCGGTAGCCTTCTATGGC. Filled out from reference TRBV11-3 and TRBJ1-2, the complete variable domain reads EAGVVQSPRYKIIEKKQPVAFWCNPISGHNTLYWYLQNLGQGPELLIRYENEEAVDDSQLPKDRFSAERLKGVDSTLKIQPAELGDSAVYLCASSSVAFYGYTFGSGTRLTVV.

Comments on this clone: Read data end 3 residues before the CDR3 end; the end is taken from the germline J gene. This chain links TRBV5-1 with TRBJ1-2; no clear D. This CDR3 region has 14 residues. V lost 5 bases, J lost 7 bases, and 18 bases lay in between. Germline loops: CDR1 SGHRS, CDR2 YFSETQ. Incomplete CDR3 DNA: TGCGCCAGCAGATTGTCGCAAGCGCATTTTGGC. Protein product: CASRLSQAHFG. Given in full, the CDR3 is CASRLSQAHFGYTF.

The CDR3 DNA, read in part, is TGTGCCAGTCTAGAACTAGATTTATACAATGAG. As protein: CASLELDLYNE. The CDR3 as a whole reads CASLELDLYNEQFF. The rearrangement links TRBV7-8 to TRBJ2-1; possible D gene TRBD2, 5 bases. The CDR3 end is not reached by the read, which stops 3 residues before it; the germline J gene fills it in. CDR1 and CDR2 (germline): SGHVS, FQNEAQ. The CDR3 is 14 amino acids. Trimming shortened V by 9 bases and J by 4 bases, and 16 bases separated the two germline ends.

A note on this clone: Sequencing ends 3 residues short of the CDR3 end; the germline J gene provides the rest. The chain is built from TRBV2 and TRBJ1-2; 8 nucleotides match TRBD1. Germline V gene data show CDR1 as SNHLY and CDR2 as FYNNEI. CDR3 size: 14 residues. V shed 1 base and J 7 bases; nucleotides not matched to a gene: 5. The CDR3 protein is CASSEGQGYGGYTF. CDR3 bases read: TGTGCCAGCAGTGAAGGACAGGGGTACGGTGGC.

Notes on this clone: The read gets to within 3 residues of the CDR3 end, and the germline J gene fills in the rest. The chain combines TRBV28 with TRBJ2-7; 11 positions agree with TRBD2. V shed 2 bases and J 3 bases; nucleotides not matched to a gene: 6. CDR1 and CDR2 (germline): MDHEN, SYDVKM. The CDR3 has 16 amino acids. The CDR3: CASSLGTSGSHYEQYF. The covered CDR3 bases are TGTGCCAGCAGTTTAGGAACTAGCGGGAGCCACTACGAG. Using reference TRBV28 and TRBJ2-7 for the parts outside the CDR3, the full variable domain is DVKVTQSSRYLVKRTGEKVFLECVQDMDHENMFWYRQDPGLGLRLIYFSYDVKMKEKGDIPEGYSVSREKKERFSLILESASTNQTSMYLCASSLGTSGSHYEQYFGPGTRLTVT.

Remarks on this clone: The CDR3 is cut off 3 residues early in the read; its end comes from the germline J gene. The gene calls are TRBV7-2 and TRBJ1-5, with 7 bases matching TRBD1. CDR3 length: 13 residues. Germline V gene lookup returns CDR1 SGHTA and CDR2 FQGNSA. J gave up 7 bases and V 2 bases, and 2 bases lay outside the gene matches. The DNA read from the CDR3 is TGTGCCAGCAGCTTACAGGGGGACCAGCCC. Protein product: CASSLQGDQP. From start to end, the CDR3 is CASSLQGDQPQHF. Combining the CDR3 with reference TRBV7-2 and TRBJ1-5 gives the whole variable domain GAGVSQSPSNKVTEKGKDVELRCDPISGHTALYWYRQSLGQGLEFLIYFQGNSAPDKSGLPSDRFSAERTGGSVSTLTIQRTQQEDSAVYLCASSLQGDQPQHFGDGTRLSIL.

As for this clone: The sequence runs out 3 residues before the end of the CDR3; the remainder is reconstructed from the germline J gene. J is TRBJ2-5 and V is TRBV5-1, with TRBD2 identical over 9 bases. V trimming: 4 bases; J trimming: 5 bases; junction bases outside the gene matches: 12. Germline CDR1 SGHRS, CDR2 YFSETQ. CDR3 size: 16 residues. CDR3 bases read: TGCGCCAGCAGCCCTGGGAAAGCGGGGGGTCTGGAGACC. Protein: CASSPGKAGGLET. The full-length CDR3 reads as CASSPGKAGGLETQYF.

As regards this clone: Read data end 3 residues before the CDR3 end; the end is taken from the germline J gene. This rearrangement joins TRBV19 to TRBJ1-2; possible D gene TRBD1, 5 bases. With 4 bases removed from V and 2 bases from J, the gap between germline ends came to 20 bases. CDR3 length: 17 amino acids. Per germline, CDR1 LNHDA and CDR2 SQIVND (reference sequence). This CDR3 reads CASSTKTPTADNYGYTF. The sequenced CDR3 bases are TGTGCCAGTAGTACCAAAACTCCGACAGCCGACAACTATGGC.

As to this clone: Sequencing ends 3 residues short of the CDR3 end; the germline J gene provides the rest. The chain uses TRBV20-1 and TRBJ1-6; 10 nucleotides match TRBD1. CDR1 DFQATT and CDR2 SNEGSKA come from the germline V gene (reference sequence). The CDR3 totals 16 residues. The V gene end was trimmed by 5 bases and the J gene end by 8 bases; junction bases not matched to a gene: 12. The sequenced part of the CDR3 DNA is TGCAGTGCTTCCTTCCTCTCCGGGACAGGGGATTCACCC. It yields the protein CSASFLSGTGDSP. The full CDR3 protein reads CSASFLSGTGDSPLHF.

On this clone: The read ends 3 residues early relative to the CDR3; the germline J gene fills the gap. This sequence joins TRBV19 and TRBJ1-5; D gene ambiguous. The CDR3 has 14 residues. V lost 7 bases, J lost 4 bases, and 14 bases lay in between. CDR1 and CDR2 from the germline V gene are LNHDA and SQIVND (reference sequence). The CDR3 DNA, read in part, is TGTGCCAGTACCACGGGCGGCGGGAATCAGCCC. This encodes CASTTGGGNQP. The complete CDR3 reads CASTTGGGNQPQHF. Filled out from reference TRBV19 and TRBJ1-5, the complete variable domain reads DGGITQSPKYLFRKEGQNVTLSCEQNLNHDAMYWYRQDPGQGLRLIYYSQIVNDFQKGDIAEGYSVSREKKESFPLTVTSAQKNPTAFYLCASTTGGGNQPQHFGDGTRLSIL.

Regarding this clone: The read stops 3 residues short of the end of the CDR3; the missing end is completed from the germline J gene. The chain employs TRBV7-6 and TRBJ1-2; D unresolved. Germline loops: CDR1 SGHVS, CDR2 FNYEAQ. This CDR3 has 15 residues. The chain's CDR3 is CASSTQPSGNNDYTF. CDR3 DNA (partial): TGTGCCAGCAGCACCCAGCCCAGCGGGAACAATGAC.

As regards this clone: The read ends 3 residues early relative to the CDR3; the germline J gene fills the gap. This chain uses TRBV20-1 with TRBJ2-4, with 10 bases fitting TRBD2. V was clipped by 1 base and J by 8 bases; unmatched bases: 5. Germline loops: CDR1 DFQATT, CDR2 SNEGSKA (reference sequence). There are 14 residues in the CDR3. The CDR3 loop reads CSARVSGREDIQYF. The DNA read from the CDR3 is TGCAGTGCTAGAGTAAGCGGGAGGGAGGACATT.

A word on this clone: The read falls 3 residues short of the CDR3 end, and the missing part is taken from the germline J gene. The chain carries TRBV2 and TRBJ1-5, with D perhaps matching TRBD1 (6 bases). V lost 5 bases, J lost 3 bases, and 11 bases lay in between. This CDR3 is built from 14 residues. CDR1 is SNHLY and CDR2 is FYNNEI in the germline V gene. CDR3 DNA (partial): TGTGCCAGCAGTTTCGACAGGAACAATCAGCCC. Translated: CASSFDRNNQP. The whole CDR3 reads CASSFDRNNQPQHF. The variable domain in full, with the rest retrieved from reference TRBV2 and TRBJ1-5, is EPEVTQTPSHQVTQMGQEVILRCVPISNHLYFYWYRQILGQKVEFLVSFYNNEISEKSEIFDDQFSVERPDGSNFTLKIRSTKLEDSAMYFCASSFDRNNQPQHFGDGTRLSIL.